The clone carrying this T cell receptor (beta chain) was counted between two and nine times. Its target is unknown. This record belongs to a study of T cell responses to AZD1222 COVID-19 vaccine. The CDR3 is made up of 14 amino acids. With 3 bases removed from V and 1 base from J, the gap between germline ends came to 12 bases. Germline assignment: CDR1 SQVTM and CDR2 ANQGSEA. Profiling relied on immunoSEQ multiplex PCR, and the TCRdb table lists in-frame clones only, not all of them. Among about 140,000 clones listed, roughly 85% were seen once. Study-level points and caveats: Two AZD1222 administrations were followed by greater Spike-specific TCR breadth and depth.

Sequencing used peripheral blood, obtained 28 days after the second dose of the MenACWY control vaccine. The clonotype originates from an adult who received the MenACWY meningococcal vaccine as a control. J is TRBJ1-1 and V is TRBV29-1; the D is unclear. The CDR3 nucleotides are TGCAGCGTTGAGGCTGGGTTTACGAACACTGAAGCTTTCTTT. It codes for CSVEAGFTNTEAFF. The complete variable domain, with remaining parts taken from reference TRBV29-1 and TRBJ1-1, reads SAVISQKPSRDICQRGTSLTIQCQVDSQVTMMFWYRQQPGQSLTLIATANQGSEATYESGFVIDKFPISRPNLTFSTLTVSNMSPEDSSIYLCSVEAGFTNTEAFFGQGTRLTVV.